This T cell receptor (beta chain) comes out of a study of blood T cell repertoires in COVID-19. Study information: Nucleic acid was either cDNA or gDNA, and it came from T cells, B-cell-depleted T cells, or PBMCs.

Per the authors' pipeline: Amplification of reference gene primers was used by the study to estimate nucleated cell counts. The assay was immunoSEQ multiplex PCR, and TCRdb's table has in-frame clones only and misses some. The V and J calls and clone size are taken from that table; D and trimming were inferred from the DNA. This sample has about 380,000 clones; more than 75% occur once, and the top ten carry 1.3%. Germline CDR1 and CDR2: LNHDA and SQIVND (reference sequence). The junction had 9 bases not matched to a gene; V was cut back by 7 bases and J by 1 base. The CDR3 sequence is 16 residues long.

The specimen sequenced was PBMCs or T cells enriched from blood (not recorded which). The V call is TRBV19, the J call TRBJ1-2; 10 bases agree with TRBD1. The source is a young man who had recovered from COVID-19. Here the CDR3 DNA reads TGTGCCAGTAAATCCGGGACAGGGGAGATTAACTATGGCTACACCTTC. Translating it yields CASKSGTGEINYGYTF.